This T cell receptor beta chain was recorded in a study of beta chain features in type 1 diabetes. Study-level points and caveats: Sequencing the cDNA could make cells with high TCR expression show up more than they should. Among all four CD4+ subsets, Type 1 diabetes patients had TCRB CDR3s that were moderately but significantly shorter.

With regard to this clone: Its target is not known.

This CDR3 spans 15 amino acids. Germline loops: CDR1 SGDLS, CDR2 YYNGEE. J was trimmed by 0 bases and V by 6 bases; bases with no gene match: 6. A single heparinised blood sample, averaging around 0.11 L, was obtained per donor. cDNA synthesis used the whole RNA isolate, giving expressed TCRB sequences. Profiled with immunoSEQ multiplex PCR; TCRdb holds only in-frame clones, not every one. The data show 150,000 to 200,000 clones, over 55% seen once. Specimen: naive CD4+ T cells from blood. The sequence was collected from a young man with type 1 diabetes. This sequence joins TRBV9 and TRBJ1-3, with 7 bases identical to TRBD1. For the CDR3, the DNA is TGTGCCAGCAACAACAGGGGACTCTCTGGAAACACCATATATTTT. Its protein is CASNNRGLSGNTIYF.